The sequence of this T cell receptor (beta chain) was determined in a study of early T cells in non-severe SARS-CoV-2 infection. This clonotype was detected a few times. The germline gives CDR1 DFQATT, CDR2 SNEGSKA (reference sequence). CDR3 length equals 12 residues. V dropped 6 bases and J dropped 4 bases, with 10 bases sitting between them. In TCRdb, the 5' RACE reads were re-called with MiXCR into one record per CDR3 protein. The sample consists of about 56,000 distinct CDR3 sequences, around 12% of them appearing once. V gene TRBV20-1 combines with J gene TRBJ2-1; TRBD1 is a possible D gene (5 bases). The TCR originated in an adult who was a healthcare worker with PCR-confirmed SARS-CoV-2 infection or an uninfected control (not recorded which). Input material: whole blood. CDR3 region: CSADDRYNEQFF. The DNA of the CDR3 is TGCAGTGCCGATGACAGATACAATGAGCAGTTCTTC.